This TCR beta chain stems from a study of shared clonotypes between healthy human individuals. On the study more broadly: Aged 18 to 49, the donors were a couple of women and a few men.

Deep level was the assay's run setting. The repertoire was sequenced with immunoSEQ multiplex PCR; TCRdb's copy has only in-frame clones and lacks some. The sample consists of about 490,000 clones, around four fifths of them appearing once. The CDR3 runs 18 residues. This chain connects TRBV12-2 to TRBJ2-7; the tabulated D call, TRBD2, remains unverified against the DNA. TRBV12-2 corresponds to a pseudogene. The receptor was derived from a woman aged 40 to 50 in good health. Some clones in this sample may be carry-over from other donors' samples. Sequences were obtained from PBMCs. CDR3 DNA sequence: TGTGCAAGTCGCACAGGGGTCGAACTAGCGGGAGTCTGCTACGAGCAGTACTTC. It codes for CASRTGVELAGVCYEQYF.